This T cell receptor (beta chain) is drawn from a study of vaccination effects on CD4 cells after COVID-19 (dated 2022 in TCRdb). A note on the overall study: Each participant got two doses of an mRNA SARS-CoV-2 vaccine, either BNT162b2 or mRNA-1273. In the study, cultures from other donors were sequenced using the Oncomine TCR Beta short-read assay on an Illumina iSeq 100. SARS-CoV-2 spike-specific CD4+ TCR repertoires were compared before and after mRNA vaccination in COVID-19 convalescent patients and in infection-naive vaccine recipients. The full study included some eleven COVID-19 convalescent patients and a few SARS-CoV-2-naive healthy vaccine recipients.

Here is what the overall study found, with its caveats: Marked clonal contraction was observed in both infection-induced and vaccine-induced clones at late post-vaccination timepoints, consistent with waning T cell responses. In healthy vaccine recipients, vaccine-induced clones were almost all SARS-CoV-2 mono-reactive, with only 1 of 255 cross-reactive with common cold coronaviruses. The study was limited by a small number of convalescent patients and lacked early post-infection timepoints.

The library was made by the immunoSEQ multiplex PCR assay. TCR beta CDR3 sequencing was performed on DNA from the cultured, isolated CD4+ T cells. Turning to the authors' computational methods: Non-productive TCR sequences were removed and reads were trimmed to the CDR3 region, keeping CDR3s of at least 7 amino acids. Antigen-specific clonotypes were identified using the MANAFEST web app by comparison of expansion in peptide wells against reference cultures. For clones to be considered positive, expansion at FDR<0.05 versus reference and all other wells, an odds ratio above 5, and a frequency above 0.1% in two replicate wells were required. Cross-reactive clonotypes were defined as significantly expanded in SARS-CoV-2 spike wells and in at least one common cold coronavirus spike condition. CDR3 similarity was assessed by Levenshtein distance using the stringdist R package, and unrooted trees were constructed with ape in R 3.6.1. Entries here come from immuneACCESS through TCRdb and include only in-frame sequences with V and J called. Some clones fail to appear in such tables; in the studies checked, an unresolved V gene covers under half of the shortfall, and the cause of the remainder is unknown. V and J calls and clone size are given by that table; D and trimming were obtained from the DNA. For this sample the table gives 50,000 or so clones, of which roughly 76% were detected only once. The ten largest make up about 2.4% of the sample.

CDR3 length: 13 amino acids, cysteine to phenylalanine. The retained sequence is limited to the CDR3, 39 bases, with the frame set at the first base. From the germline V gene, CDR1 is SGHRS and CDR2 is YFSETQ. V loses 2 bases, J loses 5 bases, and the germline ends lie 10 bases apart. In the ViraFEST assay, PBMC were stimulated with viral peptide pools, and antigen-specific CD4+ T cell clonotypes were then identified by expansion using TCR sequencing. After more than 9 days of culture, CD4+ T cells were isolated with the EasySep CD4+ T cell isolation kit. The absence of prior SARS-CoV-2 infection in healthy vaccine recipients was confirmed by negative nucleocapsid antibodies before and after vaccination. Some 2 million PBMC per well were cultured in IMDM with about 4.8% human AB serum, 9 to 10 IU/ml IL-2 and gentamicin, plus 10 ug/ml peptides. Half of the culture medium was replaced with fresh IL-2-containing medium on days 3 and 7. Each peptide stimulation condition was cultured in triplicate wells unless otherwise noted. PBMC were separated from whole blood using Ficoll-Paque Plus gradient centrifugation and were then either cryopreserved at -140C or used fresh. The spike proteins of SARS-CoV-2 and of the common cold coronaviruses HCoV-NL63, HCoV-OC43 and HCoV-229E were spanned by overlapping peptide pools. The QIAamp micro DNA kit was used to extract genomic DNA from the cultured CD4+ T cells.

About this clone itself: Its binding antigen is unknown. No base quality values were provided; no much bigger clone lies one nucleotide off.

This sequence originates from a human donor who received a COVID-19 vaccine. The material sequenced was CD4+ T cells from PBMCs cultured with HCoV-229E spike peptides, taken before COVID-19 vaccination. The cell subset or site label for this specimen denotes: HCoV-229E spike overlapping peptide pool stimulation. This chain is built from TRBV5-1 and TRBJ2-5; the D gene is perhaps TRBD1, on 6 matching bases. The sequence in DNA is TGCGCCAGCAGCTTCGCAGGACAGGAGACCCAGTACTTC. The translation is CASSFAGQETQYF.